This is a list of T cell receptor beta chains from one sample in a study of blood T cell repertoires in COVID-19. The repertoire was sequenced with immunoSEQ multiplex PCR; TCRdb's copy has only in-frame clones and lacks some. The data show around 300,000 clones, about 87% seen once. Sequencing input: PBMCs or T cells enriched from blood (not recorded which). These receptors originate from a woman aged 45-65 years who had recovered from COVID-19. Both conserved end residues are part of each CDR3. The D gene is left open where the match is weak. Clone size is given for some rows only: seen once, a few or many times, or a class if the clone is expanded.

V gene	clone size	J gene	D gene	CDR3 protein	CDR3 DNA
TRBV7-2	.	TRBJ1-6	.	CASSLFGSGVGGSPLHF	TGTGCCAGCAGCTTATTCGGTTCGGGCGTCGGGGGGTCACCCCTCCACTTT
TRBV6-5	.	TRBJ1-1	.	CASTKTGSTEAFF	TGTGCCAGCACGAAAACAGGGAGCACTGAAGCTTTCTTT
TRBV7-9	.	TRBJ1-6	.	CASSLEFGTANSPLHF	TGTGCCAGCAGTCTGGAATTTGGGACTGCTAATTCACCCCTCCACTTT
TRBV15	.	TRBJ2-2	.	CATSAALNTGELFF	TGTGCCACCAGCGCGGCACTGAACACCGGGGAGCTGTTTTTT
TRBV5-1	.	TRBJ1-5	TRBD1	CASSLAGTANQPQHF	TGCGCCAGCAGCTTGGCCGGGACAGCAAATCAGCCCCAGCATTTT
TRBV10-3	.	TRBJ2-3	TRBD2	CAISESAAGGGTDTQYF	TGTGCCATCAGTGAGTCAGCAGCGGGAGGAGGGACAGATACGCAGTATTTT
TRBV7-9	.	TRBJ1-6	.	CASSPDVARSPLHF	TGTGCCAGCAGCCCCGACGTAGCTCGGTCACCCCTCCACTTT
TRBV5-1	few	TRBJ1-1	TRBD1	CASSSQGGEAFF	TGCGCCAGCAGCTCACAGGGGGGCGAAGCTTTCTTT
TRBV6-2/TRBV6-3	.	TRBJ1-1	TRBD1	CASSLHGTGITEAFF	TGTGCCAGCAGCCTACACGGGACAGGGATCACTGAAGCTTTCTTT
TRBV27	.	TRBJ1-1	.	CASSHGPAGEAFF	TGTGCCAGCAGCCACGGGCCCGCGGGTGAAGCTTTCTTT
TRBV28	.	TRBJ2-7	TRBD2	CARRGGGSLGEQYF	TGTGCCAGGCGGGGGGGCGGGAGCTTGGGAGAGCAGTACTTC
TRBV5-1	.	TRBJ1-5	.	CASSMDSNQPQHF	TGCGCCAGCAGCATGGACAGTAATCAGCCCCAGCATTTT
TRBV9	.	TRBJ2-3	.	CASSVGGSVDTQYF	TGTGCCAGCAGCGTGGGGGGTAGCGTAGATACGCAGTATTTT
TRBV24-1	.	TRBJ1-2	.	CAGPGQMNYGYTF	TGTGCCGGGCCCGGACAGATGAACTATGGCTACACCTTC
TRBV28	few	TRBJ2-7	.	CASRQANYEQYF	TGTGCCAGCAGGCAGGCGAACTACGAGCAGTACTTC
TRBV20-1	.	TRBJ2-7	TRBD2	CSASAASGSWEQYF	TGCAGTGCTAGTGCTGCTAGCGGGAGTTGGGAGCAGTACTTC
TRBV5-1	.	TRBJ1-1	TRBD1	CASRVTTGANTEAFF	TGCGCCAGCAGGGTTACAACAGGGGCGAACACTGAAGCTTTCTTT
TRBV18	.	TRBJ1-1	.	CASSPRGGTEAFF	TGTGCCAGCTCACCACGGGGGGGCACTGAAGCTTTCTTT
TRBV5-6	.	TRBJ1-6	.	CASSFRVAYNSPLHF	TGTGCCAGCAGCTTCAGGGTCGCCTATAATTCACCCCTCCACTTT
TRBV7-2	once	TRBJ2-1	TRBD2	CASSLDGTSYNEQFF	TGTGCCAGCAGCTTAGACGGGACTAGCTACAATGAGCAGTTCTTC
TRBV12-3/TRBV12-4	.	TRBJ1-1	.	CASSFRETEAFF	TGTGCCAGCAGTTTCAGGGAAACTGAAGCTTTCTTT
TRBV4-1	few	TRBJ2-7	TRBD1	CASSQKTGTASSYEQYF	TGCGCCAGCAGCCAAAAGACCGGGACAGCGAGCTCCTACGAGCAGTACTTC
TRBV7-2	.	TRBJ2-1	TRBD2	CASRLAGNNEQFF	TGTGCCAGCAGACTAGCGGGGAACAATGAGCAGTTCTTC
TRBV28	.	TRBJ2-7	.	CASSVSGPLSEQYF	TGTGCCAGCAGTGTCAGCGGGCCGCTTTCGGAGCAGTACTTC
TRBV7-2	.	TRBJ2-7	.	CASSIGTPPGEQYF	TGTGCCAGCAGCATCGGGACTCCCCCGGGCGAGCAGTACTTC
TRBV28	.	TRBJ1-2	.	CASSSGTFKGYGYTF	TGTGCCAGCAGTTCGGGGACATTCAAGGGCTATGGCTACACCTTC
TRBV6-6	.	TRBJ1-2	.	CASRPTQGAYGYTF	TGTGCCAGCAGGCCAACACAGGGCGCCTATGGCTACACCTTC
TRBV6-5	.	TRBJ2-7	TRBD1	CASSRDRGDEQYF	TGTGCCAGCAGCCGGGACAGGGGTGACGAGCAGTACTTC
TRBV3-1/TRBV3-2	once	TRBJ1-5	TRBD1	CASSSGTEYSNQPQHF	TGTGCCAGCAGCTCCGGGACAGAATATAGCAATCAGCCCCAGCATTTT
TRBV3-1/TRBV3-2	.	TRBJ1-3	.	CASSQENSIFSGNTIYF	TGTGCCAGCAGCCAAGAAAACAGTATCTTCTCTGGAAACACCATATATTTT
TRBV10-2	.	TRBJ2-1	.	CASSPFPSLAYNEQFF	TGCGCCAGCAGCCCCTTCCCTAGCCTCGCCTACAATGAGCAGTTCTTC
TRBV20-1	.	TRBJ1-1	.	CSARKGAEAFF	TGCAGTGCTAGGAAGGGGGCTGAAGCTTTCTTT
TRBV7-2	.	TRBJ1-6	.	CASSPSGNSPLHF	TGTGCCAGCAGCCCTTCCGGGAATTCACCCCTCCACTTT
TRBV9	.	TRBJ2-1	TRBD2	CASSLVSGSSYNEQFF	TGTGCCAGCAGCCTGGTTAGCGGGAGTTCATACAATGAGCAGTTCTTC
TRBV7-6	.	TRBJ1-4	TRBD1	CASSSTYRGRSEKLFF	TGTGCCAGCAGCTCCACTTACAGGGGTCGAAGCGAAAAACTGTTTTTT
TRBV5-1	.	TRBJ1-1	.	CASGLDHREGAEAFF	TGCGCCAGCGGCTTAGATCACAGGGAGGGGGCTGAAGCTTTCTTT
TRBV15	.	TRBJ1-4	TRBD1	CATSPTGTGHEKLFF	TGTGCCACCAGCCCTACCGGGACAGGGCATGAAAAACTGTTTTTT
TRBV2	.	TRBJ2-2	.	CASRATANTGELFF	TGTGCCAGCAGAGCGACAGCAAACACCGGGGAGCTGTTTTTT
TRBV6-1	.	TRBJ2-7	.	CASSRGSYEQYF	TGTGCCAGCAGTCGCGGCAGCTACGAGCAGTACTTC
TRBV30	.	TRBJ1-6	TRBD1	CAWSTGGADSPLHF	TGTGCCTGGAGTACAGGGGGCGCGGACTCACCCCTCCACTTT
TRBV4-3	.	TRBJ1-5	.	CASSRVVGVNQPQHF	TGCGCCAGCAGCCGGGTGGTAGGAGTCAATCAGCCCCAGCATTTT
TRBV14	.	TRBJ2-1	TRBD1	CASSSDPGQGTNEQFF	TGTGCCAGCAGCTCAGACCCGGGACAGGGGACCAATGAGCAGTTCTTC
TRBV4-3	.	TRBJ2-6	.	CASSQAFAFSGANVLTF	TGCGCCAGCAGCCAAGCGTTTGCGTTCTCTGGGGCCAACGTCCTGACTTTC
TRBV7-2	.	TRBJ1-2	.	CASSERGGRSGYTF	TGTGCCAGCAGCGAAAGGGGGGGGCGGAGTGGCTACACCTTC
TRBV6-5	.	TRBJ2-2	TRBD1	CASTVTGKAGELFF	TGTGCCAGCACGGTGACAGGGAAGGCCGGGGAGCTGTTTTTT